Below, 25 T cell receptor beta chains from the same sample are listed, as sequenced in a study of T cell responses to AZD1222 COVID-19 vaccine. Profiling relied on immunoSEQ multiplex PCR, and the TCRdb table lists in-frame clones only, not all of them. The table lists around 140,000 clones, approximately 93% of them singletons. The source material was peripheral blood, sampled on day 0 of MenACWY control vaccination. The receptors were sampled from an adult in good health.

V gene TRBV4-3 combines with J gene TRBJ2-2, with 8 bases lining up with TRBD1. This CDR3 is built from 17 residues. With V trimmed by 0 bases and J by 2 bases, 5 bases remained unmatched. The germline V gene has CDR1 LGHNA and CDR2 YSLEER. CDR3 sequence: CASSQEDREVNTGELFF. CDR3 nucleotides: TGCGCCAGCAGCCAAGAGGACAGGGAAGTTAACACCGGGGAGCTGTTTTTT.

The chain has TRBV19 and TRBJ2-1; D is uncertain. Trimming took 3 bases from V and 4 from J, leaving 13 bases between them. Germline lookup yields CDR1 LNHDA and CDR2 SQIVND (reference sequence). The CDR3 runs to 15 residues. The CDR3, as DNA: TGTGCCAGTAGTATTTCAGACGAGCCTTACAATGAGCAGTTCTTC. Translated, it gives CASSISDEPYNEQFF.

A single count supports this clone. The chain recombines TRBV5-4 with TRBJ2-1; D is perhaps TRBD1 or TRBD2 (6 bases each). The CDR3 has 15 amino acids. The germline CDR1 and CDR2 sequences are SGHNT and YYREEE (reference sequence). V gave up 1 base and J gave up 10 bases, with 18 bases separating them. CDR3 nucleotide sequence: TGTGCCAGCAGCTTGCTAACGGAGGGGGTCACAGAGCAGTTCTTC. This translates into CASSLLTEGVTEQFF.

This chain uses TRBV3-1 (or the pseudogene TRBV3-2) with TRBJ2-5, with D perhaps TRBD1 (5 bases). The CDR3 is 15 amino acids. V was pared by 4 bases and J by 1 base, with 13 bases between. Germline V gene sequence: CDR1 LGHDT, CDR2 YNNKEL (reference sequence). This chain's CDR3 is CASSLRLDTQETQYF. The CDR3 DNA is TGTGCCAGCAGCCTAAGACTGGACACCCAAGAGACCCAGTACTTC.

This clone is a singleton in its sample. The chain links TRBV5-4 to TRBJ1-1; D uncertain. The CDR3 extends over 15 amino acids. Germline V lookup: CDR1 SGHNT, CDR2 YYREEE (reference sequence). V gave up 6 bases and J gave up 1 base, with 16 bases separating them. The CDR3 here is CASTPPGTGNTEAFF. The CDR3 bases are TGTGCCAGCACCCCGCCGGGAACGGGGAACACTGAAGCTTTCTTT. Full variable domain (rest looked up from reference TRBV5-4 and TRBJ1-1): ETGVTQSPTHLIKTRGQQVTLRCSSQSGHNTVSWYQQALGQGPQFIFQYYREEENGRGNFPPRFSGLQFPNYSSELNVNALELDDSALYLCASTPPGTGNTEAFFGQGTRLTVV.

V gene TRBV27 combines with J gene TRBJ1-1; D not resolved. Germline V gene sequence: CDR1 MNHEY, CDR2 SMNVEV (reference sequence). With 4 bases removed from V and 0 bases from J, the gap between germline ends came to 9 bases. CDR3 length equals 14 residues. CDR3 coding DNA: TGTGCCAGCAGTTCCGCAGGTCTGAACACTGAAGCTTTCTTT. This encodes CASSSAGLNTEAFF.

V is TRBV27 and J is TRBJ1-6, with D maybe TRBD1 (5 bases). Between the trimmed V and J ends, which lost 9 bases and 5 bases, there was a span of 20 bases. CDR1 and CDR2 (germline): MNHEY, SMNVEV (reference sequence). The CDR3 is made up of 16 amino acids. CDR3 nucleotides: TGTGCCAGTTGCGCAGACTGGGGACTCCATAATTCACCCCTCCACTTT. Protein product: CASCADWGLHNSPLHF.

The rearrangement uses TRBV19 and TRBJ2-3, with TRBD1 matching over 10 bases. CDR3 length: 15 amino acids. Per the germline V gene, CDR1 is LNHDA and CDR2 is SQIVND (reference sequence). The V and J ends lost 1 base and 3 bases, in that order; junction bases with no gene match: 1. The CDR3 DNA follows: TGTGCCAGTAGTATAGGACAGGGGGCTACAGATACGCAGTATTTT. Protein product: CASSIGQGATDTQYF.

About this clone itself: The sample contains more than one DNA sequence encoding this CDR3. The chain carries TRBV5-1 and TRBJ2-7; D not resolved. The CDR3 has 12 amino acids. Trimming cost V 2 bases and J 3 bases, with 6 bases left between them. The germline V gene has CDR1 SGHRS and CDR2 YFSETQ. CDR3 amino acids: CASSLGGYEQYF. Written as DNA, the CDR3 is TGCGCCAGCAGCTTAGGCGGCTACGAGCAGTACTTC.

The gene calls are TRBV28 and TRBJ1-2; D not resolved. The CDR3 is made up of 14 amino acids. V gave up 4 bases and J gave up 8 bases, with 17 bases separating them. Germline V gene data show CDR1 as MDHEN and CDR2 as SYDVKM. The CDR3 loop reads CASSWEDALGGYTF. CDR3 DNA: TGTGCCAGCAGTTGGGAGGACGCCCTAGGGGGCTACACCTTC.

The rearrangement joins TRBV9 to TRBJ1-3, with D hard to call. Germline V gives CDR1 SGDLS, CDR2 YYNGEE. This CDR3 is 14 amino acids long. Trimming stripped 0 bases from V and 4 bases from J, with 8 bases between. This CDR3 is CASSVETVGNTIYF. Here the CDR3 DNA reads TGTGCCAGCAGCGTAGAAACAGTCGGAAACACCATATATTTT.

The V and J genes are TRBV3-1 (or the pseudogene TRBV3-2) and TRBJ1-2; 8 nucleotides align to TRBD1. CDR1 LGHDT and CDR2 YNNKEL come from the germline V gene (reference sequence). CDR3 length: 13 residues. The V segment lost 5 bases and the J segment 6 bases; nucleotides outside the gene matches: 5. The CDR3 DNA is TGTGCCAGCAGCTCACAGGGGGGACATGGCTACACCTTC. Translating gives CASSSQGGHGYTF.

The CDR3 loop reads CASSIRTLRGSNQPQHF. The CDR3 DNA follows: TGTGCCAGTAGTATCAGGACCCTGCGGGGCAGCAATCAGCCCCAGCATTTT. This sequence joins TRBV19 and TRBJ1-5, with D possibly TRBD1 on 5 matching bases. The V end lost 3 bases, the J end lost 1 base, and 16 bases lay between the germline ends. The CDR3 runs 17 residues. Per the germline V gene, CDR1 is LNHDA and CDR2 is SQIVND (reference sequence).

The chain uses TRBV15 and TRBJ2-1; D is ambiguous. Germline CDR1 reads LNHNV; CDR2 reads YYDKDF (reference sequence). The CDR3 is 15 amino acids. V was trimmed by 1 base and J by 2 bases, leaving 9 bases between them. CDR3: CATSRGLGPYNEQFF. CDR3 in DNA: TGTGCCACCAGCAGAGGACTTGGTCCCTACAATGAGCAGTTCTTC.

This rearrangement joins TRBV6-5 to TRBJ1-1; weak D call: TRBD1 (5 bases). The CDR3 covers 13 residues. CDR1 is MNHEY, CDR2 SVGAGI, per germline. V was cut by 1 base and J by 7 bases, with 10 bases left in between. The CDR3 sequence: CASSYLGVDEAFF. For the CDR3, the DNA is TGTGCCAGCAGTTACTTGGGGGTGGATGAAGCTTTCTTT.

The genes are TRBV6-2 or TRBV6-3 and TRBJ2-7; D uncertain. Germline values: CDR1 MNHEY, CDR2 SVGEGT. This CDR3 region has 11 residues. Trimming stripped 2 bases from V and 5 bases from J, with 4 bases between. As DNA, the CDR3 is TGTGCCAGCAGTTACGTCGACGAGCAGTACTTC. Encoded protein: CASSYVDEQYF.

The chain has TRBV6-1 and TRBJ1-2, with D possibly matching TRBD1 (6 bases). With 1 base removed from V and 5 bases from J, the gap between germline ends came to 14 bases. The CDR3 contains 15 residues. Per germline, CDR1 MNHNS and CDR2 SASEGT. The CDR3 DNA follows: TGTGCCAGCAGTGAAGTGGCTACAGGGAGGTATGGCTACACCTTC. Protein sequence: CASSEVATGRYGYTF.

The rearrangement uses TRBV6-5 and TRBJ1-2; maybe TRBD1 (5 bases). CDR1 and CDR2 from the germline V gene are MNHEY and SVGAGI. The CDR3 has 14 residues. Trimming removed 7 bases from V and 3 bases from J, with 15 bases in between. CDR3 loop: CASKPGDLHYGYTF. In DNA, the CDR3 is TGTGCCAGCAAACCGGGGGACCTCCACTATGGCTACACCTTC.

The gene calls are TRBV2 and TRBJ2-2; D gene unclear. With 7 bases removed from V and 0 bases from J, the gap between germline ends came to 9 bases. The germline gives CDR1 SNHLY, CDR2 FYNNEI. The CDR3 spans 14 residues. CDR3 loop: CASKALTNTGELFF. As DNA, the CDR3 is TGTGCCAGCAAGGCCCTGACGAACACCGGGGAGCTGTTTTTT.

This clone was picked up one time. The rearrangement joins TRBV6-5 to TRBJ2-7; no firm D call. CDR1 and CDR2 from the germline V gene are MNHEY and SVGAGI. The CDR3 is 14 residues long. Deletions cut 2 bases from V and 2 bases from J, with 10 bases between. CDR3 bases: TGTGCCAGCAGTTACACCGGACGGCCCTACGAGCAGTACTTC. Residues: CASSYTGRPYEQYF.

In DNA, the CDR3 is TGTGCCAGCAGCCGCGCGGGACAGTCTGGCTACACCTTC. Its protein product is CASSRAGQSGYTF. J is TRBJ1-2 and V is TRBV3-1 (or the pseudogene TRBV3-2); 7 bases line up with TRBD1. Per germline, CDR1 LGHDT and CDR2 YNNKEL (reference sequence). The CDR3 spans 13 residues. V lost 4 bases, J lost 7 bases, and 6 bases stayed unmatched.

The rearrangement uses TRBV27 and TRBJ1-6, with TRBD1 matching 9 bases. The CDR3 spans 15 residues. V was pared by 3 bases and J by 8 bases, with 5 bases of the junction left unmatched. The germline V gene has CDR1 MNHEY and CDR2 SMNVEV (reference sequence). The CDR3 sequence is CASSLGTGQYSPLHF. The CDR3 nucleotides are TGTGCCAGCAGTTTGGGGACAGGGCAGTATTCACCCCTCCACTTT.

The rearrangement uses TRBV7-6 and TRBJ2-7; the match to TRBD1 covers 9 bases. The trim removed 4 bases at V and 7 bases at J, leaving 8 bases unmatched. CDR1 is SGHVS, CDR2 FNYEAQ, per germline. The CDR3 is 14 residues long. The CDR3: CASSSPDRGEEQYF. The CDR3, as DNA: TGTGCCAGCAGCTCGCCGGACAGGGGTGAGGAGCAGTACTTC.

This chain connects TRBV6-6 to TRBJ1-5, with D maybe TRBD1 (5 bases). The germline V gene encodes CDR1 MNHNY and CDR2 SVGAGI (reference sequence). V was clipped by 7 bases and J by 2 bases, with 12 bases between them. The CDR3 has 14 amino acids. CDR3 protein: CASIARDRNQPQHF. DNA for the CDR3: TGTGCCAGCATCGCCCGGGACCGCAATCAGCCCCAGCATTTT.

The CDR3 loop reads CASSKRDTEQSNQPQHF. Written as DNA, the CDR3 is TGTGCCAGCAGCAAACGTGACACAGAACAAAGCAATCAGCCCCAGCATTTT. V gene TRBV21-1 combines with J gene TRBJ1-5; TRBD1, the D gene given by the table, was not confirmed from the DNA. TRBV21-1 is a recognized pseudogene. The CDR3 loop spans 17 amino acids.